This T cell receptor (beta chain) was recorded in a study of T cells in tuberculosis. Assay: immunoSEQ multiplex PCR; the TCRdb copy retains only in-frame clones and omits some. The sample has about 35,000 clones; 85% to 95% are singletons. The sequence came from a donor aged 10-29 years with latent tuberculosis or without tuberculosis infection. Some clones in this sample may be carry-over from other donors' samples. The specimen was PBMCs.

As DNA, the CDR3 is TGCGCCAGCAGCTTACCAACACAGAGCACAGATACGCAGTATTTT. Protein: CASSLPTQSTDTQYF. This chain connects TRBV5-1 to TRBJ2-3, with D unresolved. This CDR3 is built from 15 residues. Trimming left V 2 bases short and J 0 bases short, with 10 bases between. Germline lookup yields CDR1 SGHRS and CDR2 YFSETQ.